This T cell receptor beta chain was sequenced in a study of cytomegalovirus exposure and HLA in healthy donors. This clone came up a few times. Repertoires were generated with immunoSEQ multiplex PCR, while TCRdb's copy carries only in-frame clones and drops some. There are some 150,000 clones in the sample; roughly 89% occur only once, and 1.4% lies in the top ten. V was trimmed by 6 bases and J by 2 bases, leaving 10 bases between them. Germline CDR1 is ENHRY and CDR2 is SYGVKD. The CDR3 covers 13 residues. The sequence was obtained from a woman aged 25 to 39 in good health and CMV-seronegative. Sequencing input: PBMCs. The chain combines TRBV10-3 with TRBJ1-2; D gene unclear. CDR3 region: CAISMGGNYGYTF. CDR3 in DNA: TGTGCCATCAGCATGGGAGGGAACTATGGCTACACCTTC.